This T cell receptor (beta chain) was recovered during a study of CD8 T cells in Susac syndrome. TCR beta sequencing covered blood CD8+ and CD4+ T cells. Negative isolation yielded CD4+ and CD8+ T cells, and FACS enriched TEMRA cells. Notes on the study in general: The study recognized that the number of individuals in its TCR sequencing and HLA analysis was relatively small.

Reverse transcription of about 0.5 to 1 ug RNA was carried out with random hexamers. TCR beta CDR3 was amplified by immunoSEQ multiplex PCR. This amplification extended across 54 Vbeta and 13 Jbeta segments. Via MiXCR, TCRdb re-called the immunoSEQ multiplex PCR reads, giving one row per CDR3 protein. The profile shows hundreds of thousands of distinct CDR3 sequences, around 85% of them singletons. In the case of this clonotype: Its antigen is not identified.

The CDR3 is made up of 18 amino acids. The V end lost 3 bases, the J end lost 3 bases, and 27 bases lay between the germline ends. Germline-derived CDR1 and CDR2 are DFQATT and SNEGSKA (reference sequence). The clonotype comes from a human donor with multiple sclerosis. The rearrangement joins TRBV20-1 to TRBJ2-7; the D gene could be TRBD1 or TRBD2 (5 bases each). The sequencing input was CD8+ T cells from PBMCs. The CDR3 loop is CSASYDSPAGTGFYEQYF. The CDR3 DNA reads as TGCAGTGCTAGTTATGATTCCCCTGCCGGGACGGGCTTCTACGAGCAGTACTTC.